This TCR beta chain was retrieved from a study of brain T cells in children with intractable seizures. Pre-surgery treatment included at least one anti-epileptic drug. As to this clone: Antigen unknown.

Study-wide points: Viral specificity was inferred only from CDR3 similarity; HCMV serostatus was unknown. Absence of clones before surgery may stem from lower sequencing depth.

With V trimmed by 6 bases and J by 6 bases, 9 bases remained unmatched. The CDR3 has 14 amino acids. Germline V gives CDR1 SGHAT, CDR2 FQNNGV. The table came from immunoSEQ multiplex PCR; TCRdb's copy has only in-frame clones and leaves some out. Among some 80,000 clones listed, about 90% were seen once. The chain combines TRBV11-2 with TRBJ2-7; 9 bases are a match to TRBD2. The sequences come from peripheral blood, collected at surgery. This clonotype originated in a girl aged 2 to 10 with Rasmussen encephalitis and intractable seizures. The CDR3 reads CASRPSSGTGEQYF. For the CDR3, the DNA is TGTGCCAGCAGACCCTCTAGCGGGACGGGCGAGCAGTACTTC.